Sequencing of this TCR beta chain was carried out in a study of cytomegalovirus exposure and HLA in healthy donors. Details on this clone: The antigen is undetermined.

The study, taken as a whole, reports: Most TCR sequences were rare, but some public TCRs occurred in many donors. Later genetic work tied a missense DCLRE1C variant to beta-chain V and J trimming.

60 Vbeta and 13 Jbeta primers were used in PCR. Generated by immunoSEQ multiplex PCR, the TCRdb table keeps only in-frame clones and is missing some. The repertoire consists of some 65,000 clones, with less than 70% occurring once and the leading ten covering approximately 9.9%. The sample taken for sequencing was PBMCs. This TCR derives from a woman under 40 in good health and CMV-seronegative.

The CDR3 DNA is TGTGCCAGCAGCCCCGAGGGCGTAAGTTACTCCTACGAGCAGTACTTC. Encoded protein: CASSPEGVSYSYEQYF. V is TRBV9 and J is TRBJ2-7; D perhaps matches TRBD2 (5 bases). CDR1 and CDR2 from the germline V gene are SGDLS and YYNGEE. The germline V and J ends were trimmed by 4 bases and 0 bases, with 17 bases remaining between them. The CDR3 extends over 16 amino acids. Combining the CDR3 with reference TRBV9 and TRBJ2-7 gives the whole variable domain DSGVTQTPKHLITATGQRVTLRCSPRSGDLSVYWYQQSLDQGLQFLIQYYNGEERAKGNILERFSAQQFPDLHSELNLSSLELGDSALYFCASSPEGVSYSYEQYFGPGTRLTVT.